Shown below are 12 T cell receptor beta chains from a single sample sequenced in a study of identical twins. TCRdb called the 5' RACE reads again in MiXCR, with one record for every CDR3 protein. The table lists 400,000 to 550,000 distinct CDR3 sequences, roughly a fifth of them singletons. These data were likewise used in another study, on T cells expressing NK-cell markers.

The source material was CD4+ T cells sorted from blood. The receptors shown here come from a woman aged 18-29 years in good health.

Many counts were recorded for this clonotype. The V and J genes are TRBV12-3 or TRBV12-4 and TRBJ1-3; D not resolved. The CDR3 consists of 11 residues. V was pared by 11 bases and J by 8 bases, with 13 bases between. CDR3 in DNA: TGTGCCTGTCAGGAGCTGTACACCATATATTTT. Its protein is CACQELYTIYF.

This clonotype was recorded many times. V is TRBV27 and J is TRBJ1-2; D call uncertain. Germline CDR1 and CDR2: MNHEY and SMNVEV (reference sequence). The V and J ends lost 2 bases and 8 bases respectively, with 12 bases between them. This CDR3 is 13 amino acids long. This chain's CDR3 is CASSLQPTGGYTF. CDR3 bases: TGTGCCAGCAGTTTACAACCGACGGGGGGCTACACCTTC.

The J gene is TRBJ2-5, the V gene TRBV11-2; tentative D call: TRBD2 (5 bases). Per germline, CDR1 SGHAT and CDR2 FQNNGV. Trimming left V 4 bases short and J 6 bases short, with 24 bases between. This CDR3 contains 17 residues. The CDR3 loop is CASSSPSGISRRKTQYF. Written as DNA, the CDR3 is TGTGCCAGCAGCTCGCCCTCCGGGATCTCCAGAAGAAAGACCCAGTACTTC.

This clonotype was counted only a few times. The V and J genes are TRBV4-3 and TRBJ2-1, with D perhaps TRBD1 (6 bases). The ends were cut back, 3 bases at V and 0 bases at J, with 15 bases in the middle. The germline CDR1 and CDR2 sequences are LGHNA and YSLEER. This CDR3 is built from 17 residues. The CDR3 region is CASSQRGMTGSYNEQFF. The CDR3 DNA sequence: TGCGCCAGCAGCCAGAGGGGGATGACGGGCTCCTACAATGAGCAGTTCTTC.

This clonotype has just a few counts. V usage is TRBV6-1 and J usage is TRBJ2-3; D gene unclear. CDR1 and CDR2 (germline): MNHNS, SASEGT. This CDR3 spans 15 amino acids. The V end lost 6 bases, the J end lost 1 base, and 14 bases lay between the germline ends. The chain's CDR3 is CASSPHETRTDTQYF. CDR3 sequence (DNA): TGTGCCAGCAGCCCCCACGAGACTCGCACAGATACGCAGTATTTT.

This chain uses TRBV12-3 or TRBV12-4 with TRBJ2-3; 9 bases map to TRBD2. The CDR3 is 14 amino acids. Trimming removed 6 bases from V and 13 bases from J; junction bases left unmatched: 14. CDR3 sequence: CASRPRGSGGKEYF. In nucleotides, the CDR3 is TGTGCCAGCAGACCCCGAGGTAGCGGGGGCAAGGAGTATTTT.

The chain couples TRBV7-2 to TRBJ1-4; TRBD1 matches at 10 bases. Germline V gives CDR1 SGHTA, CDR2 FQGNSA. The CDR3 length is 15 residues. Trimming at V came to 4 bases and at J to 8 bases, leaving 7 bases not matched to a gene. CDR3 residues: CASSSPGQGLEKLFF. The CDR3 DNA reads TGTGCCAGCAGCTCCCCGGGACAGGGGCTCGAAAAACTGTTTTTT.

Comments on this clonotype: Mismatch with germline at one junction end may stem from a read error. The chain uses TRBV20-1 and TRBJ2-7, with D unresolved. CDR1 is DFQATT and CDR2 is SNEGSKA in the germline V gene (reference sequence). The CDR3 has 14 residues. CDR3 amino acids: CSARPPRASYEQYF. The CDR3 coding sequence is TGCAGCGCTAGACCCCCCCGGGCCAGCTACGAGCAGTACTTC.

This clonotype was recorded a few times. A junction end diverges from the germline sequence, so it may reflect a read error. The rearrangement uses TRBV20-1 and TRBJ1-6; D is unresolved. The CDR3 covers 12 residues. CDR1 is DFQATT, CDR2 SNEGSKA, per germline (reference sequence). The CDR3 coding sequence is TGCAGTGCCAAAGACCGGTATTCAGCCCTCCACTTT. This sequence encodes CSAKDRYSALHF.

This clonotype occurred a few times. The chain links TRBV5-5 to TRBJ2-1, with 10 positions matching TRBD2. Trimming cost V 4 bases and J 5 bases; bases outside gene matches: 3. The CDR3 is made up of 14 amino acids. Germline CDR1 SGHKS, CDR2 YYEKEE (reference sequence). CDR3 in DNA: TGTGCCAGCAGCCGGACTAGCGGACACAATGAGCAGTTCTTC. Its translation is CASSRTSGHNEQFF.

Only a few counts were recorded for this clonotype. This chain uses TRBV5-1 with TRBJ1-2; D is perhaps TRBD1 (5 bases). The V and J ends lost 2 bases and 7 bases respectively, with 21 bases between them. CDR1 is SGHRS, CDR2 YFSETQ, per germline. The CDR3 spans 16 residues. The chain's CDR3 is CASSFGRGLPASGYTF. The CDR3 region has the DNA TGCGCCAGCAGCTTTGGAAGGGGACTCCCCGCTAGTGGCTACACCTTC.

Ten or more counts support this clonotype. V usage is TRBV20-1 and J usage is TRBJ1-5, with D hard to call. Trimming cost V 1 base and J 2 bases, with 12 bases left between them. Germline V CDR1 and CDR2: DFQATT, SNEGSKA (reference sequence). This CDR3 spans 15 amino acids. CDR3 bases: TGCAGTGCTAGAGTCGGCGACTCAGGCAATCAGCCCCAGCATTTT. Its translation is CSARVGDSGNQPQHF.